The 27 T cell receptor beta chains listed next were all sequenced from one sample in a study of cytomegalovirus exposure and HLA in healthy donors. In the PCR, 60 Vbeta and 13 Jbeta primers were used. Some clones are missing from TCRdb's copy, which holds only in-frame ones; the method was immunoSEQ multiplex PCR. This table holds 94,000 or so clones, about two thirds found once. The specimen sequenced was PBMCs. These receptor sequences come from a man between 60 and 75 years old in good health and CMV-seronegative.

The chain joins TRBV21-1 to TRBJ2-7; the table gives TRBD2 as D, unverified against the DNA. TRBV21-1 is assigned pseudogene status. The CDR3 runs to 15 residues. CDR3 loop: CASSRLGGRSYEQYF. The CDR3 DNA reads as TGTGCCAGCAGCAGGTTGGGAGGGAGATCCTACGAGCAGTACTTC.

The chain links TRBV6-5 to TRBJ1-2; 9 bases are a match to TRBD1. The CDR3 totals 15 residues. The germline V gene encodes CDR1 MNHEY and CDR2 SVGAGI. The ends lost 6 bases at V and 2 bases at J; junction bases unmatched: 7. DNA of the CDR3: TGTGCCAGCAGGCCAACAGGGGGCGCAAACTATGGCTACACCTTC. It is translated as CASRPTGGANYGYTF.

This clone has a handful of counts. This chain links TRBV19 with TRBJ2-1; 7 nucleotides agree with TRBD2. Per germline, CDR1 LNHDA and CDR2 SQIVND (reference sequence). The CDR3 spans 15 residues. Losses at the gene ends were 4 bases for V and 1 base for J; bases not matched to a gene: 4. The CDR3, as DNA: TGTGCCAGTAGTACGCTAGCGGATTCCTACAATGAGCAGTTCTTC. Encoded protein: CASSTLADSYNEQFF.

The chain employs TRBV7-9 and TRBJ1-1; D is perhaps TRBD1 (5 bases). This CDR3 region has 13 residues. Between the trimmed V and J ends, which lost 5 bases and 4 bases, there was a span of 11 bases. The V gene's germline CDR1 is SEHNR and CDR2 FQNEAQ (reference sequence). The CDR3 DNA follows: TGTGCCAGCAGCCCTGACAGTTCCACTGAAGCTTTCTTT. Residues: CASSPDSSTEAFF.

The chain couples TRBV10-3 to TRBJ2-3; no definite D call. This CDR3 is built from 12 residues. CDR1 is ENHRY, CDR2 SYGVKD, per germline. V was shortened by 3 bases and J by 2 bases, with 3 bases between the two germline ends. Written as DNA, the CDR3 is TGTGCCATCAGTGAATACACAGATACGCAGTATTTT. This translates into CAISEYTDTQYF.

The gene calls are TRBV7-8 and TRBJ1-4; 7 nucleotides agree with TRBD1. Per the germline V gene, CDR1 is SGHVS and CDR2 is FQNEAQ. The CDR3 has 15 residues. V lost 6 bases and J lost 5; bases outside the gene matches: 9. CDR3 region: CASSRVGTENEKLFF. The CDR3 nucleotides read TGTGCCAGCAGTCGGGTCGGGACAGAGAATGAAAAACTGTTTTTT.

This clone has only a few counts. The J gene is TRBJ2-5, the V gene TRBV7-2; 9 bases fit TRBD2. The germline V gene has CDR1 SGHTA and CDR2 FQGNSA. V lost 5 bases to trimming and J lost 5 bases; unmatched junction nucleotides: 12. The CDR3 sequence is 16 residues long. DNA for the CDR3: TGTGCCAGCAGCCTGACGGCGCGGGGGGGCGTTGAGACCCAGTACTTC. Protein product: CASSLTARGGVETQYF.

The chain uses TRBV2 and TRBJ1-5; no reliable D call. The CDR3 spans 14 residues. CDR1 is SNHLY, CDR2 FYNNEI, per germline. Trimming took 7 bases from V and 6 from J, leaving 16 bases between them. The CDR3 nucleotides read TGTGCCAGCACGCAAGCGGGCGAGGGTCAGCCCCAGCATTTT. Its protein is CASTQAGEGQPQHF.

This sequence joins TRBV6-1 and TRBJ2-2; the match to TRBD1 covers 8 bases. CDR1 and CDR2 (germline): MNHNS, SASEGT. The CDR3 loop spans 14 amino acids. The V segment lost 6 bases and the J segment 3 bases; nucleotides outside the gene matches: 3. The CDR3 coding sequence is TGTGCCAGCAGGGGGACAGGTGACACCGGGGAGCTGTTTTTT. Its protein is CASRGTGDTGELFF.

The V and J genes are TRBV5-4 and TRBJ2-7, with 7 bases identical to TRBD2. J lost 5 bases, V lost 5 bases, and 10 bases had no gene match. From germline, CDR1 is SGHNT and CDR2 YYREEE (reference sequence). The CDR3 is 14 amino acids. CDR3 bases: TGTGCCAGCAGTACGGGACTACGGTCCAACGAGCAGTACTTC. Its translation is CASSTGLRSNEQYF.

This clone was detected only once. V and J are TRBV6-1 and TRBJ1-1; D is unclear. CDR1 and CDR2 (germline): MNHNS, SASEGT. The CDR3 length is 15 residues. Trimming took off 4 bases at V and 1 base at J, with 13 bases between the two ends. Written as DNA, the CDR3 is TGTGCCAGCAGTGCGCCCCCCGGGTCGAACACTGAAGCTTTCTTT. Encoded protein: CASSAPPGSNTEAFF.

This clone was seen more than once but under ten times. The chain combines TRBV6-1 with TRBJ2-5, with a tentative D call TRBD2 (7 bases). Trimming stripped 3 bases from V and 5 bases from J, with 22 bases between. The CDR3 is 17 amino acids. The germline CDR1 and CDR2 sequences are MNHNS and SASEGT. The CDR3 is CASSDGGGQGRAETQYF. In DNA form, the CDR3 reads TGTGCCAGCAGTGATGGGGGGGGTCAGGGGCGAGCGGAGACCCAGTACTTC.

The chain combines TRBV5-8 with TRBJ2-7, with a tentative D call TRBD1 (6 bases). Trimming removed 7 bases at V and 7 bases at J, with 15 bases between. Germline values: CDR1 SGHTS, CDR2 YDEGEE. CDR3 size: 12 residues. CDR3 sequence reads: CASPARGGEQYF. The CDR3 DNA reads TGTGCCAGCCCAGCTCGAGGGGGTGAGCAGTACTTC.

The chain recombines TRBV2 with TRBJ2-6; D is possibly TRBD2 (5 bases). Between the trimmed V and J ends, which lost 6 bases and 4 bases, there was a span of 16 bases. The CDR3 runs 16 residues. Germline CDR1 SNHLY, CDR2 FYNNEI. The CDR3 sequence is CASRPTGTTGANVLTF. The DNA of the CDR3 is TGTGCCAGCAGGCCTACGGGAACTACGGGGGCCAACGTCCTGACTTTC. Filled out from reference TRBV2 and TRBJ2-6, the complete variable domain reads EPEVTQTPSHQVTQMGQEVILRCVPISNHLYFYWYRQILGQKVEFLVSFYNNEISEKSEIFDDQFSVERPDGSNFTLKIRSTKLEDSAMYFCASRPTGTTGANVLTFGAGSRLTVL.

The genes are TRBV5-6 and TRBJ1-6, with 7 bases that match TRBD1. CDR1 and CDR2 (germline): SGHDT, YYEEEE. With 4 bases clipped from V and 7 bases from J, the junction kept 5 bases outside the gene matches. This CDR3 contains 14 residues. CDR3 sequence: CASSMDRQNSPLHF. Written as DNA, the CDR3 is TGTGCCAGCAGCATGGACAGGCAAAATTCACCCCTCCACTTT.

This chain links TRBV27 with TRBJ1-5; unclear D gene. The CDR3 length is 14 residues. V lost 2 bases and J 2 bases, leaving 7 bases between the germline ends. Germline V lookup: CDR1 MNHEY, CDR2 SMNVEV (reference sequence). The CDR3 spells CASSLLGGNQPQHF. CDR3 DNA sequence: TGTGCCAGCAGTTTACTGGGCGGCAATCAGCCCCAGCATTTT.

CDR3 coding DNA: TGTGCCAGCAGCTTGAGGACAGGGCACGAAAAACTGTTTTTT. Translating gives CASSLRTGHEKLFF. This rearrangement joins TRBV7-2 to TRBJ1-4, with 8 bases identical to TRBD1. The trim removed 3 bases at V and 8 bases at J, leaving 5 bases unmatched. The germline gives CDR1 SGHTA, CDR2 FQGNSA. The CDR3 consists of 14 residues.

This clone was seen just once. This chain links TRBV7-6 with TRBJ2-7; D gene unclear. Trimming pared 2 bases from V and 6 bases from J, leaving 8 bases between. This CDR3 has 12 amino acids. Germline V lookup: CDR1 SGHVS, CDR2 FNYEAQ. The CDR3 bases are TGTGCCAGCAGCTTATCGAGAAGCGAGCAGTACTTC. Translation gives CASSLSRSEQYF.

The chain employs TRBV6-1 and TRBJ2-7; 9 positions match TRBD1. Germline assignment: CDR1 MNHNS and CDR2 SASEGT. J was trimmed by 0 bases and V by 4 bases; bases with no gene match: 7. The CDR3 extends over 16 amino acids. The CDR3 here is CASSVADRGVSYEQYF. The DNA of the CDR3 is TGTGCCAGCAGTGTCGCGGACAGGGGAGTCTCCTACGAGCAGTACTTC.

The rearrangement uses TRBV2 and TRBJ2-7; TRBD1 might be the D (5 bases). V lost 6 bases to trimming and J lost 3 bases, with 12 bases between them. Germline CDR1 is SNHLY and CDR2 is FYNNEI. The CDR3 is 13 residues long. Here the CDR3 reads CASSLNQGYEQYF. In nucleotides, the CDR3 is TGTGCCAGCAGCCTAAATCAGGGCTACGAGCAGTACTTC. Based on the CDR3 plus reference TRBV2 and TRBJ2-7, the full variable domain is EPEVTQTPSHQVTQMGQEVILRCVPISNHLYFYWYRQILGQKVEFLVSFYNNEISEKSEIFDDQFSVERPDGSNFTLKIRSTKLEDSAMYFCASSLNQGYEQYFGPGTRLTVT.

The V gene is TRBV20-1, the J gene TRBJ2-7, with D uncertain. CDR1 is DFQATT and CDR2 is SNEGSKA in the germline V gene (reference sequence). Trimming shortened V by 6 bases and J by 6 bases, and 12 bases separated the two germline ends. The CDR3 runs to 11 residues. The CDR3 is CSAPSPTEQYF. The CDR3 DNA sequence: TGCAGTGCCCCATCCCCTACCGAGCAGTACTTC.

This clone was observed a few times. The V and J genes are TRBV6-5 and TRBJ2-7, with 8 bases that match TRBD1. Germline CDR1 MNHEY, CDR2 SVGAGI. The CDR3 has 13 residues. V shed 6 bases and J 5 bases; nucleotides not matched to a gene: 6. The CDR3 DNA sequence: TGTGCCAGCAGGGAGGGACAGGCGAACGAGCAGTACTTC. Translated: CASREGQANEQYF.

The chain carries TRBV30 and TRBJ1-3; 9 bases agree with TRBD1. The length of the CDR3 is 13 residues. J was trimmed by 2 bases and V by 5 bases; bases with no gene match: 1. CDR1 GTSNPN and CDR2 SVGIG come from the germline V gene (reference sequence). The CDR3 bases are TGTGCCTGGGGACAGGGGCCTGGAAACACCATATATTTT. Translation: CAWGQGPGNTIYF. The full variable domain, with the rest looked up from reference TRBV30 and TRBJ1-3, is SQTIHQWPATLVQPVGSPLSLECTVEGTSNPNLYWYRQAAGRGLQLLFYSVGIGQISSEVPQNLSASRPQDRQFILSSKKLLLSDSGFYLCAWGQGPGNTIYFGEGSWLTVV.

This clone was detected a few times. V usage is TRBV28 and J usage is TRBJ2-7; possibly TRBD2 for D (5 bases). The CDR3 consists of 11 residues. Trimming shortened V by 5 bases and J by 6 bases, and 8 bases separated the two germline ends. Per the germline V gene, CDR1 is MDHEN and CDR2 is SYDVKM. This chain's CDR3 is CASSPGSEQYF. As DNA, the CDR3 is TGTGCCAGCAGTCCGGGGTCCGAGCAGTACTTC.

V gene TRBV18 combines with J gene TRBJ1-2; 7 bases map to TRBD1. Germline assignment: CDR1 KGHSH and CDR2 LQKENI. With V trimmed by 3 bases and J by 8 bases, 12 bases remained unmatched. This CDR3 spans 15 amino acids. The CDR3 DNA reads as TGTGCCAGCTCACCGACGGACAGGTCGGTCGGCGGCTACACCTTC. Translation gives CASSPTDRSVGGYTF.

The chain employs TRBV27 and TRBJ2-7; a possible D gene is TRBD1 (6 bases). CDR1 is MNHEY, CDR2 SMNVEV, per germline (reference sequence). V was shortened by 3 bases and J by 4 bases, with 7 bases between the two germline ends. This CDR3 is 12 amino acids long. The CDR3 spells CASSLGAYEQYF. The CDR3 DNA is TGTGCCAGCAGTTTGGGGGCGTACGAGCAGTACTTC.

The CDR3 protein is CATGQSYNTEAFF. CDR3 nucleotide sequence: TGCGCCACCGGACAGAGCTATAACACTGAAGCTTTCTTT. V is TRBV10-2 and J is TRBJ1-1, with D maybe TRBD1 (6 bases). V was clipped by 10 bases and J by 2 bases, with 14 bases between them. Germline CDR1 WSHSY, CDR2 SAAADI. The length of the CDR3 is 13 residues.